This is a list of T cell receptor beta chains from one sample in a study of blood T cell repertoires in COVID-19. Here immunoSEQ multiplex PCR was the method, and the copy in TCRdb shows in-frame clones only, minus some. The table records 250,000 or so clones, roughly 85% of them present only once. Source material: peripheral blood. All receptors derive from a woman between 25 and 40 years old with active or convalescent COVID-19. CDR3s include the opening cysteine and the closing phenylalanine or tryptophan. A D gene is named only where the DNA matches it firmly. Expanded clones are given a class, and other clones once, few, many or no size at all.

D gene	V gene	J gene	clone size	CDR3 protein	CDR3 DNA
TRBD2	TRBV7-2	TRBJ2-3	NA	CASSLDRAGGQGTDTQYF	TGTGCCAGCAGCTTAGATCGGGCGGGGGGCCAGGGCACAGATACGCAGTATTTT
TRBD2	TRBV15	TRBJ2-3	NA	CATSREGGRMGPDTQYF	TGTGCCACCAGCAGAGAAGGCGGGAGGATGGGACCAGATACGCAGTATTTT
NA	TRBV7-2	TRBJ2-5	NA	CASSLARDRQETQYF	TGTGCCAGCAGCTTAGCCAGGGATAGGCAAGAGACCCAGTACTTC
TRBD1	TRBV5-1	TRBJ1-5	once	CASSFWTGAPGNQPQHF	TGCGCCAGCAGCTTTTGGACAGGAGCTCCCGGCAATCAGCCCCAGCATTTT
TRBD1	TRBV5-1	TRBJ1-2	NA	CASSTTGTGYGYTF	TGCGCCAGCAGCACCACCGGGACAGGGTATGGCTACACCTTC
TRBD1	TRBV6-5	TRBJ2-7	NA	CASSSDRAPYEQYF	TGTGCCAGCAGTTCCGACAGGGCTCCGTACGAGCAGTACTTC
NA	TRBV3-1/TRBV3-2	TRBJ1-1	NA	CASSQVTGRGHTEAFF	TGTGCCAGCAGCCAGGTTACAGGGAGAGGGCACACTGAAGCTTTCTTT
NA	TRBV7-9	TRBJ1-3	NA	CASSWLEVGSGNTIYF	TGTGCCAGCAGCTGGTTGGAGGTTGGTTCCGGAAACACCATATATTTT
NA	TRBV9	TRBJ1-2	NA	CASSPGQPMVGYTF	TGTGCCAGCAGCCCCGGACAGCCAATGGTTGGCTACACCTTC
TRBD1	TRBV6-4	TRBJ1-2	NA	CASSAGQFHGYTF	TGTGCCAGCAGTGCGGGACAGTTTCATGGCTACACCTTC
TRBD2	TRBV5-1	TRBJ2-1	NA	CASIRTSGGAVNEQFF	TGCGCCAGCATCCGGACTAGCGGGGGGGCCGTCAATGAGCAGTTCTTC
NA	TRBV6-5	TRBJ2-7	NA	CASSYEGRPYYEQYF	TGTGCCAGCAGTTACGAGGGTAGGCCTTACTACGAGCAGTACTTC
NA	TRBV25-1	TRBJ1-1	NA	CASSRRGAGTEAFF	TGTGCCAGCAGTCGGCGGGGTGCGGGGACTGAAGCTTTCTTT
NA	TRBV5-6	TRBJ2-5	NA	CASSLVTGSQETQYF	TGTGCCAGCAGCTTGGTCACGGGATCCCAAGAGACCCAGTACTTC
NA	TRBV7-3	TRBJ1-2	NA	CASSLGGNPNYGYTF	TGTGCCAGCAGCTTAGGGGGGAACCCAAACTATGGCTACACCTTC
NA	TRBV3-1/TRBV3-2	TRBJ2-1	few	CASRSTGNEQFF	TGTGCCAGCAGGAGTACAGGCAATGAGCAGTTCTTC
NA	TRBV27	TRBJ2-3	NA	CASSLMSSGTDTQYF	TGTGCCAGCAGTTTAATGTCTAGCGGCACAGATACGCAGTATTTT
TRBD2	TRBV3-1/TRBV3-2	TRBJ2-3	NA	CASSRLAGGSTDTQYF	TGTGCCAGCAGCCGGTTAGCGGGGGGTAGCACAGATACGCAGTATTTT
NA	TRBV6-6	TRBJ2-5	NA	CASSYSSRQETQYF	TGTGCCAGCAGTTACAGCAGCAGGCAAGAGACCCAGTACTTC
NA	TRBV30	TRBJ1-1	NA	CAWSVPRVGSTEAFF	TGTGCCTGGAGTGTACCAAGGGTTGGGAGCACTGAAGCTTTCTTT
NA	TRBV7-9	TRBJ2-1	NA	CASSLGEVRGNEQFF	TGTGCCAGCAGCTTAGGGGAGGTTAGGGGTAATGAGCAGTTCTTC
NA	TRBV30	TRBJ1-1	once	CAWSVLGRGRIF	TGTGCCTGGAGTGTACTCGGGAGGGGGAGAATCTTT
NA	TRBV6-5	TRBJ1-4	NA	CATRRGSTNEKLFF	TGTGCCACCCGTAGAGGCTCAACTAATGAAAAACTGTTTTTT
NA	TRBV3-1/TRBV3-2	TRBJ1-2	few	CASSHLAGSYGYTF	TGTGCCAGCAGCCATTTAGCCGGGAGCTATGGCTACACCTTC
NA	TRBV3-1/TRBV3-2	TRBJ1-1	NA	CASSFGGNTEAFF	TGTGCCAGCAGTTTCGGGGGAAACACTGAAGCTTTCTTT
TRBD1	TRBV19	TRBJ1-2	once	CASSAAGTANYGYTF	TGTGCCAGTAGTGCGGCCGGGACAGCTAACTATGGCTACACCTTC
NA	TRBV6-5	TRBJ1-1	NA	CASSTATGNTEAFF	TGTGCCAGCAGTACCGCGACAGGGAACACTGAAGCTTTCTTT